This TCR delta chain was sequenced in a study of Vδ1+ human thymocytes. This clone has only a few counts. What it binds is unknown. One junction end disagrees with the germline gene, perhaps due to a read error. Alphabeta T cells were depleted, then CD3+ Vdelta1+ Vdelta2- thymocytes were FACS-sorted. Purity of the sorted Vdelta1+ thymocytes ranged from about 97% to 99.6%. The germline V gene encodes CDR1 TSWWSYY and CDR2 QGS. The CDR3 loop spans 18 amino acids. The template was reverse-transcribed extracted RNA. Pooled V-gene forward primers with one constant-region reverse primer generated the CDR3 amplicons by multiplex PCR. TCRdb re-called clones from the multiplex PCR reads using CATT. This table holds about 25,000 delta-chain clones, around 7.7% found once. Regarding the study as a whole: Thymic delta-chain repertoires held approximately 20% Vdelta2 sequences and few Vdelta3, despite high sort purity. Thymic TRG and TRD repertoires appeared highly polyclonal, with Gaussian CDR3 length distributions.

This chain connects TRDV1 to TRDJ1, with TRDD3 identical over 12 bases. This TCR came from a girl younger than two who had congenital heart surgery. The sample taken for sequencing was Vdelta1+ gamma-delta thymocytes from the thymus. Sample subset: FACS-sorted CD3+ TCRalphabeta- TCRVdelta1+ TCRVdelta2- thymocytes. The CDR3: CAFGGVLGDTQGTDKLIF. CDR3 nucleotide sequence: TGTGCTTTTGGGGGCGTCCTGGGGGATACGCAAGGGACCGATAAACTCATCTTT.